This TCR beta chain was sequenced for a study of T cell changes during pregnancy in multiple sclerosis. The count of this clone is one. The V gene's germline CDR1 is LGHNA and CDR2 YSLEER. This CDR3 has 14 amino acids. V was trimmed by 0 bases and J by 2 bases, leaving 8 bases between them. The method was immunoSEQ multiplex PCR; TCRdb's version includes in-frame clones alone and lacks a portion of them. The sample consists of 45,000 to 50,000 clones, around nine tenths of them appearing once. The V gene is TRBV4-3, the J gene TRBJ2-7, with D possibly matching TRBD1 (5 bases). The specimen was CD4+ T cells from peripheral blood mononuclear cells, collected in the second trimester of pregnancy. This clonotype was obtained from a female donor in good health, enrolled as a control in a pregnancy study. The CDR3 nucleotides read TGCGCCAGCAGCCAAGACGACAGAACCTACGAGCAGTACTTC. It codes for CASSQDDRTYEQYF.